Listed below are T cell receptor beta chains from one sample, sequenced in a study of blood T cell repertoires in COVID-19. TCRdb keeps only in-frame clones here, not all; method: immunoSEQ multiplex PCR. The table has a few hundred thousand clones, 75% to 85% seen once. The specimen was peripheral blood. All receptors derive from a woman between 65 and 79 years old with COVID-19, enrolled during active disease. CDR3s include the opening cysteine and the closing phenylalanine or tryptophan. The order of the fields is V gene, D gene, J gene, clone size, CDR3 protein, CDR3 DNA. The D gene is left open where the match is weak. Clone size is shown for a subset of rows, as once, few, many or a class of expanded clone.

v_call: TRBV12-3/TRBV12-4; d_call: -; j_call: TRBJ1-1; clone_size: -; cdr3_aa: CASSLETRVAFF; cdr3_nt: TGTGCCAGCAGTTTAGAGACACGAGTAGCTTTCTTT
v_call: TRBV7-6; d_call: TRBD1; j_call: TRBJ1-5; clone_size: -; cdr3_aa: CASSQGTGQPQHF; cdr3_nt: TGTGCCAGCAGCCAAGGGACAGGTCAGCCCCAGCATTTT
v_call: TRBV12-3/TRBV12-4; d_call: -; j_call: TRBJ2-7; clone_size: -; cdr3_aa: CASRTTGYYEQYF; cdr3_nt: TGTGCCAGCAGAACGACAGGATACTACGAGCAGTACTTC
v_call: TRBV10-3; d_call: -; j_call: TRBJ1-1; clone_size: once; cdr3_aa: CASEGGANTEAFF; cdr3_nt: TGTGCCAGCGAGGGAGGCGCGAACACTGAAGCTTTCTTT
v_call: TRBV11-3; d_call: TRBD1; j_call: TRBJ1-1; clone_size: -; cdr3_aa: CASSRRQGGNTEAFF; cdr3_nt: TGTGCCAGCAGCCGTCGACAGGGTGGAAACACTGAAGCTTTCTTT
v_call: TRBV9; d_call: -; j_call: TRBJ1-6; clone_size: -; cdr3_aa: CASSVDWGGQSPLHF; cdr3_nt: TGTGCCAGCAGCGTAGATTGGGGGGGCCAATCACCCCTCCACTTT
v_call: TRBV2; d_call: TRBD2; j_call: TRBJ2-5; clone_size: -; cdr3_aa: CASSEARAGGETQYF; cdr3_nt: TGTGCCAGCAGTGAAGCACGGGCGGGGGGAGAGACCCAGTACTTC
v_call: TRBV27; d_call: -; j_call: TRBJ1-1; clone_size: -; cdr3_aa: CASNRWGQGQADTEAFF; cdr3_nt: TGTGCCAGCAACCGGTGGGGGCAGGGGCAAGCCGACACTGAAGCTTTCTTT
v_call: TRBV10-1; d_call: TRBD1; j_call: TRBJ1-6; clone_size: -; cdr3_aa: CASKGQDGSSPLHF; cdr3_nt: TGCGCCAGTAAAGGACAGGACGGAAGCTCACCCCTCCACTTT
v_call: TRBV29-1; d_call: -; j_call: TRBJ2-1; clone_size: -; cdr3_aa: CSVTRSIDEQFF; cdr3_nt: TGCAGCGTTACCCGATCTATCGATGAGCAGTTCTTC
v_call: TRBV5-1; d_call: -; j_call: TRBJ1-2; clone_size: -; cdr3_aa: CASSLGGDYGYTF; cdr3_nt: TGCGCCAGCAGCCTTGGGGGCGACTATGGCTACACCTTC
v_call: TRBV5-5; d_call: TRBD2; j_call: TRBJ2-1; clone_size: once; cdr3_aa: CASSTGLASNEQFF; cdr3_nt: TGTGCCAGCAGTACGGGACTAGCGAGCAATGAGCAGTTCTTC
v_call: TRBV27; d_call: TRBD1; j_call: TRBJ1-1; clone_size: -; cdr3_aa: CASSLGQGVTEAFF; cdr3_nt: TGTGCCAGCAGTTTAGGACAGGGGGTCACTGAAGCTTTCTTT
v_call: TRBV5-4; d_call: -; j_call: TRBJ1-1; clone_size: -; cdr3_aa: CASSPGHKWTEAFF; cdr3_nt: TGTGCCAGCAGCCCCGGACACAAGTGGACAGAAGCTTTCTTT
v_call: TRBV2; d_call: -; j_call: TRBJ1-1; clone_size: -; cdr3_aa: CASSYDSSSEAFF; cdr3_nt: TGTGCCAGCAGCTATGACAGCAGCTCTGAAGCTTTCTTT
v_call: TRBV11-2; d_call: -; j_call: TRBJ1-2; clone_size: few; cdr3_aa: CASSLALTSYGYTF; cdr3_nt: TGTGCCAGCAGCTTAGCTTTGACTAGCTATGGCTACACCTTC
v_call: TRBV30; d_call: -; j_call: TRBJ2-7; clone_size: -; cdr3_aa: CAWSGREWYEQYF; cdr3_nt: TGTGCCTGGAGTGGGAGGGAGTGGTACGAGCAGTACTTC
v_call: TRBV19; d_call: -; j_call: TRBJ2-1; clone_size: -; cdr3_aa: CASSLPGGRPGYNEQFF; cdr3_nt: TGTGCCAGTAGCCTCCCCGGGGGGCGCCCGGGCTACAATGAGCAGTTCTTC
v_call: TRBV3-1/TRBV3-2; d_call: TRBD1; j_call: TRBJ1-5; clone_size: -; cdr3_aa: CASSLYRGMWQPQHF; cdr3_nt: TGTGCCAGCAGCCTCTACAGGGGAATGTGGCAGCCCCAGCATTTT
v_call: TRBV6-4; d_call: -; j_call: TRBJ2-7; clone_size: -; cdr3_aa: CASSDSKGHQYF; cdr3_nt: TGTGCCAGCAGTGACTCGAAGGGACATCAGTACTTC
v_call: TRBV27; d_call: -; j_call: TRBJ1-1; clone_size: -; cdr3_aa: CASSLRGLREAFF; cdr3_nt: TGTGCCAGCAGTTTGCGGGGATTGAGGGAAGCTTTCTTT
v_call: TRBV3-1/TRBV3-2; d_call: TRBD2; j_call: TRBJ2-7; clone_size: -; cdr3_aa: CASSPRTSGSGGEQYF; cdr3_nt: TGTGCCAGCAGCCCCAGGACTAGCGGGAGTGGTGGCGAGCAGTACTTC
v_call: TRBV30; d_call: -; j_call: TRBJ1-2; clone_size: -; cdr3_aa: CAWSVQVTYGYTF; cdr3_nt: TGTGCCTGGAGTGTGCAGGTTACCTATGGCTACACCTTC
v_call: TRBV11-2; d_call: TRBD2; j_call: TRBJ2-1; clone_size: -; cdr3_aa: CASSRGLAGGDEQFF; cdr3_nt: TGTGCCAGCAGCCGAGGACTAGCGGGGGGGGATGAGCAGTTCTTC
v_call: TRBV29-1; d_call: -; j_call: TRBJ2-7; clone_size: -; cdr3_aa: CSVFRQGVREQYF; cdr3_nt: TGCAGCGTTTTTCGTCAGGGTGTGAGGGAGCAGTACTTC
v_call: TRBV6-2/TRBV6-3; d_call: -; j_call: TRBJ1-1; clone_size: -; cdr3_aa: CASSRYREGSSYF; cdr3_nt: TGTGCCAGCAGTAGATACAGGGAGGGGTCCTCCTATTTT
v_call: TRBV7-2; d_call: -; j_call: TRBJ1-4; clone_size: -; cdr3_aa: CASSLSGLELFF; cdr3_nt: TGTGCCAGCAGCTTAAGCGGTTTAGAACTGTTTTTT
v_call: TRBV7-8; d_call: TRBD2; j_call: TRBJ2-5; clone_size: -; cdr3_aa: CASSARTSGSQTQYF; cdr3_nt: TGTGCCAGCAGCGCCCGGACTAGCGGGAGCCAGACCCAGTACTTC
v_call: TRBV5-6; d_call: TRBD2; j_call: TRBJ2-2; clone_size: -; cdr3_aa: CASSSLSGRAWAGELFF; cdr3_nt: TGTGCCAGCAGCTCACTTAGCGGGAGGGCATGGGCCGGGGAGCTGTTTTTT
v_call: TRBV4-2; d_call: TRBD1; j_call: TRBJ1-3; clone_size: -; cdr3_aa: CASSPLTGAGNTIYF; cdr3_nt: TGTGCCAGCAGCCCCCTAACAGGGGCCGGAAACACCATATATTTT
v_call: TRBV9; d_call: TRBD2; j_call: TRBJ2-1; clone_size: -; cdr3_aa: CASSPPPTSGGRLGNEQFF; cdr3_nt: TGTGCCAGCAGCCCTCCCCCGACTAGCGGGGGGCGCCTTGGGAATGAGCAGTTCTTC
v_call: TRBV6-5; d_call: TRBD1; j_call: TRBJ1-2; clone_size: few; cdr3_aa: CASGDRVSGYTF; cdr3_nt: TGTGCCAGTGGGGACAGGGTTAGTGGCTACACCTTC
v_call: TRBV19; d_call: -; j_call: TRBJ1-2; clone_size: -; cdr3_aa: CASSIQAHYGYTF; cdr3_nt: TGTGCCAGTAGTATACAGGCCCACTATGGCTACACCTTC
v_call: TRBV27; d_call: TRBD1; j_call: TRBJ1-2; clone_size: -; cdr3_aa: CASSLKGALYGYTF; cdr3_nt: TGTGCCAGCAGTTTAAAGGGGGCGCTGTATGGCTACACCTTC
v_call: TRBV2; d_call: -; j_call: TRBJ1-2; clone_size: -; cdr3_aa: CASSLLRGQEGYTF; cdr3_nt: TGTGCCAGCAGCCTCCTTAGAGGGCAGGAAGGCTACACCTTC
v_call: TRBV19; d_call: -; j_call: TRBJ2-7; clone_size: once; cdr3_aa: CASSTRPRGPYEQYF; cdr3_nt: TGTGCCAGTAGTACAAGGCCCAGGGGTCCCTACGAGCAGTACTTC
v_call: TRBV7-7; d_call: TRBD1; j_call: TRBJ1-2; clone_size: -; cdr3_aa: CASSPIQGATGGYTF; cdr3_nt: TGTGCTAGCAGCCCAATACAGGGGGCAACTGGGGGCTACACCTTC
v_call: TRBV7-2; d_call: -; j_call: TRBJ1-1; clone_size: few; cdr3_aa: CASSSVPRNTEAFF; cdr3_nt: TGTGCCAGCTCCAGCGTCCCAAGGAACACTGAAGCTTTCTTT
v_call: TRBV11-2; d_call: -; j_call: TRBJ2-7; clone_size: -; cdr3_aa: CASGGAWEQYF; cdr3_nt: TGTGCCAGCGGGGGGGCGTGGGAGCAGTACTTC
v_call: TRBV9; d_call: -; j_call: TRBJ2-5; clone_size: -; cdr3_aa: CASSVVASAQETQYF; cdr3_nt: TGTGCCAGCAGCGTAGTGGCTAGCGCGCAAGAGACCCAGTACTTC
v_call: TRBV11-1; d_call: -; j_call: TRBJ2-5; clone_size: -; cdr3_aa: CASSLRRSQETQYF; cdr3_nt: TGTGCCAGCAGCTTGAGGAGATCCCAAGAGACCCAGTACTTC
v_call: TRBV7-2; d_call: -; j_call: TRBJ2-1; clone_size: -; cdr3_aa: CASSLWDTGVSYNEQFF; cdr3_nt: TGTGCCAGCAGCTTATGGGATACGGGGGTCTCCTACAATGAGCAGTTCTTC
v_call: TRBV5-1; d_call: TRBD1; j_call: TRBJ1-2; clone_size: -; cdr3_aa: CASSQDRGLDGYTF; cdr3_nt: TGCGCCAGCAGCCAGGACAGGGGGCTAGATGGCTACACCTTC
v_call: TRBV12-3/TRBV12-4; d_call: -; j_call: TRBJ1-1; clone_size: -; cdr3_aa: CASNLQGVTEAFF; cdr3_nt: TGTGCCAGCAACCTCCAGGGTGTCACTGAAGCTTTCTTT
v_call: TRBV7-2; d_call: -; j_call: TRBJ1-1; clone_size: -; cdr3_aa: CASSLQGWSTEAFF; cdr3_nt: TGTGCCAGCAGCTTACAGGGTTGGAGCACTGAAGCTTTCTTT
v_call: TRBV18; d_call: TRBD2; j_call: TRBJ2-1; clone_size: -; cdr3_aa: CASLTGTSGTHEQFF; cdr3_nt: TGTGCCAGCTTAACCGGGACTAGCGGGACCCATGAGCAGTTCTTC
v_call: TRBV11-3; d_call: TRBD1; j_call: TRBJ1-1; clone_size: once; cdr3_aa: CASSTRGPLTEAFF; cdr3_nt: TGTGCCAGCAGCACAAGGGGGCCACTCACTGAAGCTTTCTTT
v_call: TRBV7-9; d_call: -; j_call: TRBJ1-1; clone_size: -; cdr3_aa: CASSRRGGANKAEAFF; cdr3_nt: TGTGCCAGCAGCCGAAGAGGGGGGGCAAATAAAGCTGAAGCTTTCTTT
v_call: TRBV19; d_call: -; j_call: TRBJ1-5; clone_size: -; cdr3_aa: CASSWNRERGQPQHF; cdr3_nt: TGTGCCAGTAGTTGGAACAGGGAAAGGGGTCAGCCCCAGCATTTT
v_call: TRBV10-3; d_call: TRBD1; j_call: TRBJ2-1; clone_size: -; cdr3_aa: CAISESKGTENNEQFF; cdr3_nt: TGTGCCATCAGTGAGTCGAAGGGGACAGAAAACAATGAGCAGTTCTTC
v_call: TRBV6-5; d_call: TRBD2; j_call: TRBJ2-1; clone_size: -; cdr3_aa: CASSLREAKRDEQFF; cdr3_nt: TGTGCCAGCAGCCTGCGGGAGGCCAAAAGGGATGAGCAGTTCTTC